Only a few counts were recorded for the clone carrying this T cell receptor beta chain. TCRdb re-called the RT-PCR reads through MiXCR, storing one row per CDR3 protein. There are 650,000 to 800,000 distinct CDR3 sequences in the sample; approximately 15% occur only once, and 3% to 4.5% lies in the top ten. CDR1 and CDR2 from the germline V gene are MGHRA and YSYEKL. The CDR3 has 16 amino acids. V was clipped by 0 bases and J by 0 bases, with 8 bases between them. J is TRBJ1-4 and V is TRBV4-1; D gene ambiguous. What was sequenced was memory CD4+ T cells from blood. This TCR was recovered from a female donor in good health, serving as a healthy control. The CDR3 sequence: CASSQESYATNEKLFF. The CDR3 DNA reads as TGCGCCAGCAGCCAAGAGAGTTACGCAACTAATGAAAAACTGTTTTTT.